This TCR beta chain stems from a study of blood T cell repertoires in COVID-19. Whole-study context: Acute-phase and convalescent COVID-19 samples originated in the United States, Italy and Spain.

Repertoires were generated with immunoSEQ multiplex PCR, while TCRdb's copy carries only in-frame clones and drops some. The data contain 90,000 to 120,000 clones, around 87% of them seen just once; the ten biggest clones take up roughly 15%. CDR1 and CDR2 from the germline V gene are KGHSH and LQKENI. The CDR3 sequence is 16 residues long. Losses at the gene ends were 3 bases for V and 3 bases for J; bases not matched to a gene: 7. Sequenced sample: peripheral blood. The receptor was isolated from a middle-aged man with acute or convalescent COVID-19. The chain recombines TRBV18 with TRBJ2-3, with 9 bases matching TRBD1. CDR3 nucleotide sequence: TGTGCCAGCTCACCCGAAAGGACAGGGGATACAGATACGCAGTATTTT. This sequence encodes CASSPERTGDTDTQYF.